The 16 T cell receptor beta chains in this list originate from one sample, sequenced in a study of T cell responses to AZD1222 COVID-19 vaccine. Some clones are missing from TCRdb's copy, which holds only in-frame ones; the method was immunoSEQ multiplex PCR. Of about 28,000 clones listed, about 89% are singletons. Sequenced here: peripheral blood, sampled on day 0 of AZD1222 vaccination. The receptors here all came from an adult in good health.

The V gene is TRBV4-3, the J gene TRBJ1-1, with TRBD1 identical over 7 bases. The V gene end was trimmed by 4 bases and the J gene end by 1 base; junction bases not matched to a gene: 6. The germline V gene has CDR1 LGHNA and CDR2 YSLEER. This CDR3 region has 15 residues. CDR3 DNA: TGCGCCAGCAGCCCCGGGACAGAATGGAACACTGAAGCTTTCTTT. Translating it yields CASSPGTEWNTEAFF.

The gene calls are TRBV7-3 and TRBJ1-6; 8 nucleotides match TRBD1. CDR1 is SGHTA, CDR2 FQGTGA, per germline. With V trimmed by 4 bases and J by 9 bases, 8 bases remained unmatched. The CDR3 totals 15 residues. CDR3 sequence reads: CASSSSGQGSSPLHF. In nucleotides, the CDR3 is TGTGCCAGCAGCTCCTCAGGACAGGGCAGTTCACCCCTCCACTTT.

The chain combines TRBV14 with TRBJ2-2; D is unclear. Germline loops: CDR1 SGHDN, CDR2 FVKESK. With 3 bases removed from V and 4 bases from J, the gap between germline ends came to 6 bases. The CDR3 contains 13 residues. The CDR3 loop reads CASSQAATGELFF. DNA of the CDR3: TGTGCCAGCAGCCAGGCAGCCACCGGGGAGCTGTTTTTT.

The gene calls are TRBV7-8 and TRBJ1-6; tentative D call: TRBD1 (5 bases). The germline V and J ends were trimmed by 1 base and 1 base, with 14 bases remaining between them. Germline CDR1 reads SGHVS; CDR2 reads FQNEAQ. The CDR3 has 18 residues. This CDR3 reads CASSLGWRQMSYNSPLHF. The CDR3 nucleotides read TGTGCCAGCAGCTTAGGTTGGAGACAGATGTCCTATAATTCACCCCTCCACTTT. Combining the CDR3 with reference TRBV7-8 and TRBJ1-6 gives the whole variable domain GAGVSQSPRYKVAKRGQDVALRCDPISGHVSLFWYQQALGQGPEFLTYFQNEAQLDKSGLPSDRFFAERPEGSVSTLKIQRTQQEDSAVYLCASSLGWRQMSYNSPLHFGNGTRLTVT.

The chain carries TRBV30 and TRBJ1-2; D remains unclear. Germline lookup yields CDR1 GTSNPN and CDR2 SVGIG (reference sequence). The CDR3 spans 12 residues. Deletions cut 0 bases from V and 6 bases from J, with 8 bases between. CDR3 sequence: CAWSVAGHGYTF. CDR3 DNA: TGTGCCTGGAGTGTGGCTGGGCATGGCTACACCTTC.

The gene calls are TRBV18 and TRBJ1-2; D not resolved. The CDR3 is 12 amino acids. Germline CDR1 reads KGHSH; CDR2 reads LQKENI. With 6 bases removed from V and 3 bases from J, the gap between germline ends came to 8 bases. The CDR3 reads CASSPDYYGYTF. The DNA for the CDR3 is TGTGCCAGCTCGCCAGACTACTATGGCTACACCTTC.

This chain connects TRBV10-3 to TRBJ2-7, with D perhaps matching TRBD1 or TRBD2 (5 bases each). CDR1 and CDR2 (germline): ENHRY, SYGVKD. CDR3 length: 14 amino acids. V was pared by 9 bases and J by 6 bases, with 21 bases between. The CDR3 here is CAMGTGTPGREQYF. CDR3 DNA: TGTGCCATGGGAACCGGGACGCCGGGTCGCGAGCAGTACTTC.

V usage is TRBV7-8 and J usage is TRBJ2-7; D possibly matches TRBD1 or TRBD2 (5 bases each). V lost 1 base, J lost 2 bases, and 18 bases lay in between. Germline V gene lookup returns CDR1 SGHVS and CDR2 FQNEAQ. The CDR3 has 17 residues. CDR3 residues: CASSLVGAASPTYEQYF. CDR3 in DNA: TGTGCCAGCAGCTTAGTCGGGGCGGCTAGCCCAACCTACGAGCAGTACTTC.

The V gene is TRBV18, the J gene TRBJ2-7; D may correspond to TRBD1 or TRBD2 (5 bases each). V was trimmed by 2 bases and J by 0 bases, leaving 11 bases between them. The CDR3 spans 15 residues. Germline lookup yields CDR1 KGHSH and CDR2 LQKENI. The CDR3 sequence: CASSPRAGTSYEQYF. CDR3 sequence (DNA): TGTGCCAGCTCACCAAGGGCAGGGACCTCCTACGAGCAGTACTTC.

The genes are TRBV2 and TRBJ2-7; TRBD2 agrees at 7 bases. The germline V gene encodes CDR1 SNHLY and CDR2 FYNNEI. Germline trimming cut 7 bases from V and 0 bases from J; bases unmatched to any gene: 3. The CDR3 length is 13 residues. The CDR3 protein is CASKRGSSYEQYF. The CDR3 DNA reads as TGTGCCAGCAAGCGGGGAAGCTCCTACGAGCAGTACTTC.

The chain links TRBV5-8 to TRBJ1-5; the D gene is possibly TRBD1 (5 bases). Trimming removed 0 bases from V and 0 bases from J, with 19 bases in between. Germline CDR1 reads SGHTS; CDR2 reads YDEGEE. The CDR3 runs to 19 residues. CDR3 region: CASSLERTWGPYSNQPQHF. Here the CDR3 DNA reads TGTGCCAGCAGCTTGGAGAGGACATGGGGTCCCTATAGCAATCAGCCCCAGCATTTT. The full variable domain, with the rest looked up from reference TRBV5-8 and TRBJ1-5, is EAGVTQSPTHLIKTRGQQATLRCSPISGHTSVYWYQQALGLGLQFLLWYDEGEERNRGNFPPRFSGRQFPNYSSELNVNALELEDSALYLCASSLERTWGPYSNQPQHFGDGTRLSIL.

The genes are TRBV5-5 and TRBJ1-2, with D possibly being TRBD1 (6 bases). The CDR3 has 14 residues. Trimming removed 0 bases at V and 2 bases at J, with 8 bases between. CDR1 and CDR2 from the germline V gene are SGHKS and YYEKEE (reference sequence). DNA for the CDR3: TGTGCCAGCAGCTTGGAGGGACACAACTATGGCTACACCTTC. This sequence encodes CASSLEGHNYGYTF.

The chain uses TRBV4-3 and TRBJ2-5; TRBD1 agrees at 8 bases. The CDR3 is 16 residues long. Trimming at V came to 4 bases and at J to 2 bases, leaving 9 bases not matched to a gene. Per the germline V gene, CDR1 is LGHNA and CDR2 is YSLEER. Here the CDR3 reads CASSPLSRDRQETQYF. The CDR3 region has the DNA TGCGCCAGCAGCCCTCTCTCCAGGGACAGGCAAGAGACCCAGTACTTC.

The chain is built from TRBV28 and TRBJ1-1; D is uncertain. Germline-derived CDR1 and CDR2 are MDHEN and SYDVKM. The V end was cut by 1 base, the J end by 3 bases, with 3 bases between. This CDR3 has 12 residues. The CDR3 nucleotides are TGTGCCAGCAGTTTATTAGACACTGAAGCTTTCTTT. Translated: CASSLLDTEAFF.

This rearrangement joins TRBV5-6 to TRBJ2-5, with 10 bases identical to TRBD1. The CDR3 length is 14 residues. CDR1 SGHDT and CDR2 YYEEEE come from the germline V gene. The ends lost 0 bases at V and 6 bases at J; junction bases unmatched: 2. The CDR3 nucleotides are TGTGCCAGCAGCTTGGGACAGGGGGCGAAGACCCAGTACTTC. As protein: CASSLGQGAKTQYF.

This chain links TRBV5-1 with TRBJ2-7; 7 positions match TRBD2. The CDR3 loop spans 14 amino acids. Trimming at V came to 4 bases and at J to 1 base, leaving 5 bases not matched to a gene. Germline CDR1 reads SGHRS; CDR2 reads YFSETQ. CDR3 nucleotide sequence: TGCGCCAGCAGCCTGGGAGGGATATCCTACGAGCAGTACTTC. Its protein product is CASSLGGISYEQYF. Drawing the rest from reference TRBV5-1 and TRBJ2-7, the complete variable domain is KAGVTQTPRYLIKTRGQQVTLSCSPISGHRSVSWYQQTPGQGLQFLFEYFSETQRNKGNFPGRFSGRQFSNSRSEMNVSTLELGDSALYLCASSLGGISYEQYFGPGTRLTVT.